This record concerns one T cell receptor (beta chain) sequence. Its specificity is not known. These data come from a study of blood T cells in healthy people across ages. The authors ran a second PCR of 7 to 11 cycles using a sample-barcoded 5' primer and a J-beta primer mix. Each sample provided no less than 2.5 million CDR3-containing paired-end reads. Each CDR3 protein gets one entry after TCRdb re-called the 5' RACE reads with MiXCR. Of approximately 1,100,000 distinct CDR3 sequences listed, under 55% were seen once; the top ten hold approximately 17%. Trimming removed 6 bases at V and 11 bases at J, with 19 bases between. This CDR3 spans 13 amino acids. Study-level points and caveats: Higher diversity, along with more naive CD4+ cells, distinguished long-lived donors from aged donors. Diversity of TCR beta correlated strongly with naive T cell percentage.

The extraction recovered at least 5.5 micrograms of total RNA per sample. This clonotype originated in a woman aged 60-75 years in good health. The chain carries TRBV12-3 or TRBV12-4 and TRBJ2-5; no definite D call. Sequencing was performed on blood. CDR3 loop: CASRSSFFVEQYF. For the CDR3, the DNA is TGTGCCAGCAGGTCCAGCTTCTTCGTTGAGCAGTACTTC.